What follows are 28 T cell receptor beta chains derived from one specimen sequenced in a study of T cell repertoires in cytomegalovirus infection. Their specific antigens are unknown. TCRdb re-analysed the reads in MiXCR, keeping a single row per CDR3 protein. The table includes about half a million distinct CDR3 sequences, roughly 46% detected once. The starting material was cultured PBMCs, obtained from culture after CMV antigen stimulation. Source of these receptors: a human donor in good health (CMV status not recorded). Some clones in this sample may be carry-over from other donors' samples.

This clonotype was recorded once. The CDR3 protein is CASSQPQGTQAFF. The CDR3 DNA reads TGTGCCAGCAGCCAACCACAGGGAACTCAAGCTTTCTTT. The chain recombines TRBV4-2 with TRBJ1-1; D is perhaps TRBD1 (6 bases). Deletions cut 2 bases from V and 9 bases from J, with 13 bases between. The CDR3 totals 13 residues. Germline values: CDR1 LGHNA, CDR2 YNFKEQ.

This clonotype was observed a few times. V gene TRBV11-3 combines with J gene TRBJ2-1, with 7 bases that match TRBD1. With 6 bases clipped from V and 5 bases from J, the junction kept 10 bases outside the gene matches. The CDR3 is made up of 15 amino acids. Germline CDR1 reads SGHNT; CDR2 reads YENEEA. CDR3 amino acids: CASSRTGTENNEQFF. CDR3 bases: TGTGCCAGCAGTCGTACCGGGACAGAAAACAATGAGCAGTTCTTC.

This clonotype was detected many times. V gene TRBV7-2 combines with J gene TRBJ2-3; D gene unclear. CDR3 size: 13 residues. Germline CDR1 is SGHTA and CDR2 is FQGNSA. The V end lost 5 bases, the J end lost 6 bases, and 12 bases lay between the germline ends. The CDR3 coding sequence is TGTGCCAGCAGCGCCCCTTGGGTGGATACGCAGTATTTT. It is translated as CASSAPWVDTQYF.

This clonotype was seen a handful of times. CDR3 in DNA: TGTGCCAGCAGTGGGACGCCCGCTAACTATGGCTACACCTTC. It specifies CASSGTPANYGYTF. This chain links TRBV7-6 with TRBJ1-2; possible D gene TRBD1, 5 bases. Germline CDR1 is SGHVS and CDR2 is FNYEAQ. The CDR3 extends over 14 amino acids. The V gene lost 6 bases and the J gene lost 0 bases, with 11 bases spanning the gap.

The V call is TRBV5-4, the J call TRBJ2-1, with 10 bases matching TRBD2. Germline values: CDR1 SGHNT, CDR2 YYREEE (reference sequence). Trimming took 4 bases from V and 1 from J; bases not matched to a gene: 11. The CDR3 consists of 18 residues. The CDR3 DNA follows: TGTGCCAGCAGCCCGGGTGGGGCTAGCGGGAGTTCCTACAATGAGCAGTTCTTC. Translated: CASSPGGASGSSYNEQFF.

In this sample, this clonotype turned up a few times. V and J are TRBV10-3 and TRBJ2-7; possibly TRBD1 or TRBD2 for D (5 bases each). Germline CDR1 is ENHRY and CDR2 is SYGVKD. There are 12 residues in the CDR3. V lost 4 bases, J lost 4 bases, and 8 bases lay in between. The CDR3 sequence: CAISGREYEQYF. In DNA, the CDR3 is TGTGCCATCAGTGGCAGGGAGTACGAGCAGTACTTC.

This clonotype appeared a few times. The chain joins TRBV7-9 to TRBJ2-7; D is perhaps TRBD1 (5 bases). V shed 1 base and J shed 3 bases, with 13 bases lying between them. The CDR3 extends over 15 amino acids. The germline V gene encodes CDR1 SEHNR and CDR2 FQNEAQ (reference sequence). In DNA form, the CDR3 reads TGTGCCAGCAGCTTAGGGGCTAGGGGCATCTACGAGCAGTACTTC. It specifies CASSLGARGIYEQYF.

The genes are TRBV7-2 and TRBJ2-7, with a weak D call TRBD1 (6 bases). This CDR3 spans 19 amino acids. From germline, CDR1 is SGHTA and CDR2 FQGNSA. The V gene lost 0 bases and the J gene lost 2 bases, with 23 bases spanning the gap. The CDR3 DNA is TGTGCCAGCAGCTTAGCCCATACGCGAGCCGTGGACAGAGCCTACGAGCAGTACTTC. This encodes CASSLAHTRAVDRAYEQYF.

This clonotype was counted a few times. This chain links TRBV6-2 or TRBV6-3 with TRBJ1-5; D may be TRBD1 (6 bases). The germline V gene has CDR1 MNHEY and CDR2 SVGEGT. This CDR3 is 15 amino acids long. Trimming pared 5 bases from V and 1 base from J, leaving 12 bases between. CDR3 in amino acids: CASSQEQGSNQPQHF. CDR3 DNA: TGTGCCAGCAGTCAGGAACAGGGCAGCAATCAGCCCCAGCATTTT.

The chain has TRBV5-1 and TRBJ2-7; D may be TRBD1 (5 bases). Between the trimmed V and J ends, which lost 0 bases and 5 bases, there was a span of 15 bases. This CDR3 contains 15 residues. Germline CDR1 SGHRS, CDR2 YFSETQ. The CDR3: CASSLVGAAPNEQYF. As DNA, the CDR3 is TGCGCCAGCAGCTTGGTAGGGGCCGCCCCTAACGAGCAGTACTTC.

This clonotype turned up a few times. The rearrangement joins TRBV11-2 to TRBJ2-1; TRBD2 aligns across 8 bases. V lost 5 bases, J lost 7 bases, and 16 bases stayed unmatched. Germline CDR1 reads SGHAT; CDR2 reads FQNNGV. The CDR3 length is 17 residues. This CDR3 reads CASSHGTRRAGLNEQFF. DNA for the CDR3: TGTGCCAGCAGCCATGGGACTAGAAGAGCGGGGCTGAATGAGCAGTTCTTC.

The V and J genes are TRBV7-8 and TRBJ2-1; either TRBD1 or TRBD2 may supply D (6 bases each). V was clipped by 5 bases and J by 0 bases, with 23 bases between them. The CDR3 has 19 residues. The germline V gene has CDR1 SGHVS and CDR2 FQNEAQ. The CDR3 reads CASSPAQWGAVGSYNEQFF. Written as DNA, the CDR3 is TGTGCCAGCAGCCCCGCACAGTGGGGGGCTGTGGGCTCCTACAATGAGCAGTTCTTC.

This chain uses TRBV29-1 with TRBJ2-1; possibly TRBD1 or TRBD2 for D (5 bases each). The CDR3 covers 14 residues. The germline CDR1 and CDR2 sequences are SQVTM and ANQGSEA. V lost 4 bases, J lost 0 bases, and 10 bases lay in between. The CDR3 is CSVAGRSSYNEQFF. In DNA, the CDR3 is TGCAGCGTTGCGGGACGAAGCTCCTACAATGAGCAGTTCTTC.

This sequence joins TRBV7-6 and TRBJ2-1, with D tentatively TRBD1 (6 bases). CDR1 and CDR2 (germline): SGHVS, FNYEAQ. The CDR3 loop spans 14 amino acids. Trimming cost V 0 bases and J 7 bases, with 10 bases left between them. This CDR3 is CASSLAGTGNEQFF. CDR3 coding DNA: TGTGCCAGCAGCTTAGCGGGCACAGGGAATGAGCAGTTCTTC.

The V gene is TRBV7-2, the J gene TRBJ1-2; the D is unclear. Germline assignment: CDR1 SGHTA and CDR2 FQGNSA. The CDR3 runs 15 residues. V was shortened by 1 base and J by 4 bases, with 13 bases between the two germline ends. CDR3 amino acids: CASSLDPSGFYGYTF. The CDR3 coding sequence is TGTGCCAGCAGCTTAGACCCTTCCGGATTCTATGGCTACACCTTC.

The rearrangement uses TRBV5-1 and TRBJ1-1; D is ambiguous. Germline V gives CDR1 SGHRS, CDR2 YFSETQ. The CDR3 runs to 15 residues. V lost 0 bases and J lost 2, with 11 bases in between. CDR3 sequence (DNA): TGCGCCAGCAGCTTGGCCGGTCGAGGTAACACTGAAGCTTTCTTT. Its translation: CASSLAGRGNTEAFF.

This clonotype was counted ten times or more. The V call is TRBV7-2, the J call TRBJ2-3; 9 bases agree with TRBD2. This CDR3 has 15 residues. V lost 4 bases and J lost 5; bases outside the gene matches: 7. Per the germline V gene, CDR1 is SGHTA and CDR2 is FQGNSA. The CDR3 sequence is CASSSLAGEEDTQYF. DNA of the CDR3: TGTGCCAGCAGCTCCTTAGCGGGAGAGGAAGATACGCAGTATTTT. The full variable domain, completed using reference TRBV7-2 and TRBJ2-3, is GAGVSQSPSNKVTEKGKDVELRCDPISGHTALYWYRQSLGQGLEFLIYFQGNSAPDKSGLPSDRFSAERTGGSVSTLTIQRTQQEDSAVYLCASSSLAGEEDTQYFGPGTRLTVL.

This clonotype was observed a few times. The chain combines TRBV12-3 or TRBV12-4 with TRBJ1-1; 7 bases match TRBD1. This CDR3 spans 15 amino acids. Trimming at V came to 4 bases and at J to 4 bases, leaving 9 bases not matched to a gene. CDR3 protein: CASSSHTGDGTEAFF. The CDR3 DNA reads TGTGCCAGCAGTTCCCACACAGGGGACGGCACTGAAGCTTTCTTT.

The chain has TRBV10-3 and TRBJ2-7, with TRBD1 matching over 7 bases. The junction had 3 bases not matched to a gene; V was cut back by 6 bases and J by 1 base. The CDR3 length is 13 residues. The V gene's germline CDR1 is ENHRY and CDR2 SYGVKD. CDR3 region: CAISLQGSYEQYF. DNA of the CDR3: TGTGCCATCAGCCTACAGGGGTCCTACGAGCAGTACTTC.

This clonotype has just a few counts. This rearrangement joins TRBV6-1 to TRBJ1-2; 9 nucleotides align to TRBD1. Germline loops: CDR1 MNHNS, CDR2 SASEGT. The CDR3 runs to 14 residues. The ends lost 6 bases at V and 8 bases at J; junction bases unmatched: 10. The CDR3 nucleotides are TGTGCCAGCAGCGCCGGGACAGGGATCGGCGGCTACACCTTC. Residues: CASSAGTGIGGYTF.

This chain uses TRBV7-2 with TRBJ2-7; D call uncertain. The CDR3 covers 14 residues. With 5 bases removed from V and 7 bases from J, the gap between germline ends came to 18 bases. The germline CDR1 and CDR2 sequences are SGHTA and FQGNSA. This CDR3 reads CASSPLIWVGEQYF. The CDR3 DNA follows: TGTGCCAGCAGCCCCCTGATTTGGGTGGGGGAGCAGTACTTC.

This sequence joins TRBV10-3 and TRBJ2-3, with TRBD2 matching over 13 bases. Trimming at V came to 3 bases and at J to 4 bases, leaving 4 bases not matched to a gene. CDR3 length equals 16 residues. CDR1 ENHRY and CDR2 SYGVKD come from the germline V gene. The CDR3 reads CAISELAGGRADTQYF. The CDR3 DNA sequence: TGTGCCATCAGTGAACTAGCGGGGGGGCGTGCAGATACGCAGTATTTT.

The gene calls are TRBV28 and TRBJ2-7; 8 bases are shared with TRBD1. The germline V gene has CDR1 MDHEN and CDR2 SYDVKM. The CDR3 runs to 17 residues. V lost 3 bases, J lost 5 bases, and 15 bases stayed unmatched. Here the CDR3 reads CASSFAAGGRGRDEQYF. Here the CDR3 DNA reads TGTGCCAGCAGTTTCGCGGCTGGGGGCAGGGGGCGCGACGAGCAGTACTTC. Variable domain in full (rest from reference TRBV28 and TRBJ2-7): DVKVTQSSRYLVKRTGEKVFLECVQDMDHENMFWYRQDPGLGLRLIYFSYDVKMKEKGDIPEGYSVSREKKERFSLILESASTNQTSMYLCASSFAAGGRGRDEQYFGPGTRLTVT.

The J gene is TRBJ1-3, the V gene TRBV20-1, with TRBD1 matching 9 bases. Unmatched junction bases numbered 7, after V lost 6 bases and J lost 4 bases. Germline CDR1 and CDR2: DFQATT and SNEGSKA (reference sequence). This CDR3 contains 14 residues. CDR3: CSAEQGAPGNTIYF. The CDR3 coding sequence is TGCAGTGCGGAACAGGGGGCGCCGGGAAACACCATATATTTT.

This clonotype was seen ten or more times. The rearrangement links TRBV7-2 to TRBJ1-2; the D is unclear. The V gene lost 1 base and the J gene lost 6 bases, with 15 bases spanning the gap. The CDR3 has 15 residues. In germline, CDR1 is SGHTA, CDR2 FQGNSA. In nucleotides, the CDR3 is TGTGCCAGCAGCTTAGAGCCGGGAAGGAAAAATGGCTACACCTTC. Protein sequence: CASSLEPGRKNGYTF.

This chain uses TRBV4-1 with TRBJ1-1; D is uncertain. Germline values: CDR1 MGHRA, CDR2 YSYEKL. The V end lost 4 bases, the J end lost 5 bases, and 17 bases lay between the germline ends. CDR3 length: 15 residues. CDR3 sequence reads: CASSPTPGWLTEAFF. The CDR3 DNA reads as TGCGCCAGCAGCCCGACCCCGGGTTGGCTTACTGAAGCTTTCTTT.

J is TRBJ2-7 and V is TRBV19, with no clear D. The length of the CDR3 is 13 residues. Germline V lookup: CDR1 LNHDA, CDR2 SQIVND (reference sequence). Trimming took off 7 bases at V and 2 bases at J, with 12 bases between the two ends. The CDR3 here is CASTNSRAYEQYF. CDR3 in DNA: TGTGCCAGTACAAACAGTCGGGCCTACGAGCAGTACTTC.

V usage is TRBV12-5 and J usage is TRBJ1-5; D is unclear. The V gene lost 7 bases and the J gene lost 11 bases, with 12 bases spanning the gap. The CDR3 length is 11 residues. CDR1 is LGHNT and CDR2 is FRNRAP in the germline V gene. In DNA form, the CDR3 reads TGTGCTAGTGCCCAAATCGACACCCAGCATTTT. Its protein product is CASAQIDTQHF.